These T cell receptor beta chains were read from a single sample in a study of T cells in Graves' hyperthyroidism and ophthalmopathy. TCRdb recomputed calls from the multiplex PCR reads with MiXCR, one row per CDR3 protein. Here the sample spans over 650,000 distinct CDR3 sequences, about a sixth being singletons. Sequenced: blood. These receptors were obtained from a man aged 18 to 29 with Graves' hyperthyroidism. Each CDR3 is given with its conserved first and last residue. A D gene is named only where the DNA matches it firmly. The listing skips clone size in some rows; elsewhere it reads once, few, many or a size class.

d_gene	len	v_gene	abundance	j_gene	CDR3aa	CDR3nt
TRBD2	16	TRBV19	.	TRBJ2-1	CASRPISGNSYNEQFF	TGTGCCAGTAGACCAATTAGCGGGAACTCCTACAATGAGCAGTTCTTC
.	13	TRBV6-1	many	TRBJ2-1	CASGPGVGNEQFF	TGTGCCAGCGGCCCCGGGGTTGGCAATGAGCAGTTCTTC
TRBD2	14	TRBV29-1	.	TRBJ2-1	CSVELAGGYNEQFF	TGCAGCGTTGAACTAGCGGGAGGGTACAATGAGCAGTTCTTC
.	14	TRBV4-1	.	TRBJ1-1	CASSQEGDSTEAFF	TGCGCCAGCAGCCAAGAAGGAGACAGCACTGAAGCTTTCTTT
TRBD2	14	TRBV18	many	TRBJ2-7	CASSTTSGDGEQYF	TGTGCCAGCTCAACCACTAGCGGCGACGGCGAGCAGTACTTC
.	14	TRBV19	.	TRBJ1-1	CASSPAAGGSEAFF	TGTGCCAGTAGTCCTGCGGCCGGTGGCTCTGAAGCTTTCTTT
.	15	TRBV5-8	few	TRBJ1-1	CASSLAGKGGTEAFF	TGTGCCAGCAGCTTGGCCGGGAAAGGGGGCACTGAAGCTTTCTTT
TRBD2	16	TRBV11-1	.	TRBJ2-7	CASSRRTSRNSYEQYF	TGTGCCAGCAGCCGTAGGACTAGCAGGAATTCCTACGAGCAGTACTTC
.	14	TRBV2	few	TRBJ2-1	CASSERTTEDEQFF	TGTGCCAGCAGTGAAAGGACGACAGAGGATGAGCAGTTCTTC
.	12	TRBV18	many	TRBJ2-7	CASSPNSYEQYF	TGTGCCAGCAGTCCGAACTCCTACGAGCAGTACTTC
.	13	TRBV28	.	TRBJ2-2	CASYVGFTGELFF	TGTGCCAGCTATGTCGGTTTCACCGGGGAGCTGTTTTTT
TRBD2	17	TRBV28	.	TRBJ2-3	CATIGAGGRAGTDTQYF	TGTGCCACCATCGGGGCTGGCGGGAGGGCCGGCACAGATACGCAGTATTTT
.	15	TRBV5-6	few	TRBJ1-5	CASSLAHTDNQPQHF	TGTGCCAGCAGCTTGGCCCATACGGACAATCAGCCCCAGCATTTT
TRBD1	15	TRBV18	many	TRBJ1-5	CASRRDRDSNQPQHF	TGTGCCTCTCGGAGGGACAGGGATAGCAATCAGCCCCAGCATTTT
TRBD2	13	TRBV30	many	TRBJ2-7	CASQASGPYEQYF	TGTGCCAGCCAGGCTAGCGGTCCCTACGAGCAGTACTTC
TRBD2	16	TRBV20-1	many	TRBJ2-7	CSARDALAGDSYEQYF	TGCAGTGCTAGAGATGCTCTAGCGGGAGACTCCTACGAGCAGTACTTC
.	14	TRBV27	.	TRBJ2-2	CASMIRLDRSELFF	TGTGCCAGCATGATTCGACTAGATCGATCCGAGCTGTTTTTT
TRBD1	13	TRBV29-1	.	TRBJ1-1	CSARQGGDTEAFF	TGCAGCGCAAGACAGGGGGGAGACACTGAAGCTTTCTTT
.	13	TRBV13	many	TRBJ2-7	CASSFRVPWEQYF	TGTGCCAGCAGCTTCAGGGTTCCGTGGGAGCAGTACTTC
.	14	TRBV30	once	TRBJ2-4	CAWGTRLGKNIQYF	TGTGCCTGGGGGACGAGGCTAGGCAAAAACATTCAGTACTTC
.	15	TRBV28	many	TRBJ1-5	CASSVPYYSNQPQHF	TGTGCCAGCAGTGTCCCTTACTATAGCAATCAGCCCCAGCATTTT
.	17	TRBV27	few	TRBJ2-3	CASSSPRSGGHTDTQYF	TGTGCCAGCAGTTCGCCCCGTTCTGGAGGGCACACAGATACGCAGTATTTT
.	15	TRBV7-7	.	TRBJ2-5	CASSPHEAYQGTQYF	TGTGCTAGCAGCCCTCACGAGGCCTACCAAGGGACCCAGTACTTC
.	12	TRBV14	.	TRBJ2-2	CASSQIAGELFF	TGTGCCAGCAGCCAAATAGCCGGGGAGCTGTTTTTT
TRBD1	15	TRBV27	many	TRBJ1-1	CASSKGQGANTEAFF	TGTGCCAGCAGTAAAGGACAGGGCGCGAACACTGAAGCTTTCTTT
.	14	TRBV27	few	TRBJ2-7	CASSSGTLNYEQYF	TGCGCCAGCAGTTCCGGGACTTTAAACTACGAGCAGTACTTC
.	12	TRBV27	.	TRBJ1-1	CASRLGLSEAFF	TGTGCCAGCAGACTGGGGCTGTCCGAAGCTTTCTTT
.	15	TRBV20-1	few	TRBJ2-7	CSATEPLAFSYEQYF	TGCAGTGCTACAGAGCCACTAGCATTTTCCTACGAGCAGTACTTC
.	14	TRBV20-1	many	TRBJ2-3	CSARLTGTTDTQYF	TGCAGTGCTAGACTAACTGGAACCACAGATACGCAGTATTTT
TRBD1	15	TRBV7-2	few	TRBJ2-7	CASSLQGQGAGEQYF	TGTGCCAGCAGCTTACAGGGACAGGGGGCGGGGGAGCAGTACTTC
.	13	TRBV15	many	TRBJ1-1	CATSRQGNTEAFF	TGTGCCACCAGCAGACAGGGGAACACTGAAGCTTTCTTT
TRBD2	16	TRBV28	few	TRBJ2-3	CASTPGTSGSTDTQYF	TGTGCCAGCACCCCCGGGACTAGCGGTAGCACAGATACGCAGTATTTT
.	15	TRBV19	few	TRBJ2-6	CASSIGPSGANVLTF	TGTGCCAGTAGTATCGGACCCTCTGGGGCCAACGTCCTGACTTTC
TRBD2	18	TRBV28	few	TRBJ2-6	CASSPGSGGRARANVLTF	TGTGCCAGCAGTCCCGGCAGCGGCGGGAGGGCCCGAGCCAACGTCCTGACTTTC
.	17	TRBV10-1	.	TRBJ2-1	CASSESSQGSSYNEQFF	TGCGCCAGCAGTGAGTCGAGCCAGGGGAGCTCCTACAATGAGCAGTTCTTC
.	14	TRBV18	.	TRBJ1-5	CASSPPYSNQPQHF	TGTGCCAGCTCACCACCTTATAGCAATCAGCCCCAGCATTTT
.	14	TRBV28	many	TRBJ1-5	CASSLRRGGQPQHF	TGTGCCAGCAGCCTAAGAAGGGGGGGTCAGCCCCAGCATTTT
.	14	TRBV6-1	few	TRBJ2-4	CASSPVGGWNIQYF	TGTGCCAGCAGTCCTGTGGGGGGCTGGAACATTCAGTACTTC
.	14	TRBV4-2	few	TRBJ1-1	CASSFGREDTEAFF	TGTGCCAGCAGCTTCGGGAGGGAAGACACTGAAGCTTTCTTT
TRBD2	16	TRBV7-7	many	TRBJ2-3	CASSTRTSVHTDTQYF	TGTGCCAGCAGCACCCGGACTAGCGTCCACACAGATACGCAGTATTTT
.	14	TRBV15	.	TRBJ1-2	CATSLALANYGYTF	TGTGCCACCAGCCTGGCCCTGGCTAACTATGGCTACACCTTC